These T cell receptor beta chains were read from a single sample in a study of radiotherapy plus CTLA-4 blockade in lung cancer. Sequencing was performed with immunoSEQ multiplex PCR; in TCRdb, only in-frame clones are kept and a portion is missing. Of tens of thousands of clones in the sample, roughly 91% were seen once. The sequenced sample was peripheral blood, obtained from a patient treated with radiotherapy plus ipilimumab. The receptor set was obtained from a human donor with non-small cell lung cancer that progressed on radiotherapy plus ipilimumab. Each CDR3 is given with its conserved first and last residue. D genes are given only for firm matches. A clone size is listed for some rows: how often the clone was seen (once, few, many), or a class if it is expanded.

V gene	D gene	J gene	CDR3 length	clone size	CDR3 DNA	CDR3 protein
TRBV7-3	TRBD2	TRBJ2-1	14	-	TGTGCCAGCAGATTTAGCGGGGGAGCCAATGAGCAGTTCTTC	CASRFSGGANEQFF
TRBV5-4	-	TRBJ2-3	14	-	TGTGCCAGCAGCTCACCCCCAGCGGGAGATACGCAGTATTTT	CASSSPPAGDTQYF
TRBV6-5	-	TRBJ2-2	15	-	TGTGCCAGCAGCCCCATTGACCCGAACACCGGGGAGCTGTTTTTT	CASSPIDPNTGELFF
TRBV5-1	TRBD2	TRBJ2-5	15	few	TGCGCCAGCAGCTTGTTGGGCGGGAGTTTAGAGACCCAGTACTTC	CASSLLGGSLETQYF
TRBV7-9	TRBD2	TRBJ2-1	16	-	TGTGCCAGCAGCCCTCCCCGACTAGCGGGAGGGCGTCAGCAGTTCTTC	CASSPPRLAGGRQQFF
TRBV6-5	TRBD1	TRBJ1-1	15	few	TGTGCCAGCAGTTATAGCAGGGGGTGGAACACTGAAGCTTTCTTT	CASSYSRGWNTEAFF
TRBV9	-	TRBJ2-5	12	-	TGTGCCAGCAGCGTGAGTGAAGAGACCCAGTACTTC	CASSVSEETQYF
TRBV9	-	TRBJ1-2	13	-	TGTGCCAGCAGCGTTGAGGTTGGCAGGGGCTACACCTTC	CASSVEVGRGYTF
TRBV30	TRBD1	TRBJ1-1	18	-	TGTGCCTGGACCCGCCGTACAGGGGGGCCACTGATGAACACTGAAGCTTTCTTT	CAWTRRTGGPLMNTEAFF
TRBV10-3	-	TRBJ1-2	14	-	TGTGCCATCAGTGACCCTGGACGGAACTATGGCTACACCTTC	CAISDPGRNYGYTF
TRBV7-9	-	TRBJ2-5	13	few	TGTGCCAGCAGCCAATCTGGAGGGGAGACCCAGTACTTC	CASSQSGGETQYF
TRBV28	-	TRBJ1-5	13	-	TGTGCCAGCAGTTTGTTGGGCAATCAGCCCCAGCATTTT	CASSLLGNQPQHF
TRBV25-1	TRBD2	TRBJ2-1	15	-	TGTGCCAGCAGTAAAAGGACTAGCTCCTACAATGAGCAGTTCTTC	CASSKRTSSYNEQFF
TRBV5-6	TRBD1	TRBJ1-1	14	-	TGTGCCAGCAGCTACCCCGGGACAGTCACTGAAGCTTTCTTT	CASSYPGTVTEAFF
TRBV5-6	TRBD2	TRBJ2-2	19	-	TGTGCCAGCAGCTTGTTGTTATTCCGGACTAGCGGGAGCACCGGGGAGCTGTTTTTT	CASSLLLFRTSGSTGELFF
TRBV5-1	-	TRBJ1-1	13	-	TGCGCCAGCAGCTTGGTGGGGTACTCTGAAGCTTTCTTT	CASSLVGYSEAFF
TRBV2	-	TRBJ1-1	16	-	TGTGCCAGCAGTGAACTGAGGGCTGGCGTGAACACTGAAGCTTTCTTT	CASSELRAGVNTEAFF
TRBV7-2	TRBD1	TRBJ1-2	15	-	TGTGCCAGCAGCGAGGGACAGATAAAAAACTATGGCTACACCTTC	CASSEGQIKNYGYTF
TRBV9	-	TRBJ1-2	15	-	-	CASSPNLVGQGTNTF
TRBV11-2	-	TRBJ2-7	13	-	TGTGCCAGCAGCCAGCTAATTACCTACGAGCAGTACTTC	CASSQLITYEQYF
TRBV5-1	-	TRBJ2-3	15	-	TGCGCCAGCAGCTTGGAGCGCCCAAGCACAGATACGCAGTATTTT	CASSLERPSTDTQYF
TRBV9	TRBD2	TRBJ2-7	15	-	TGTGCCAGCAGCGTAACTAGCGGGAGTAACGGCGAGCAGTACTTC	CASSVTSGSNGEQYF
TRBV28	-	TRBJ2-7	15	many	TGTGCCAGCAGTTCCCCGGACAGCCCCTCCTACGAGCAGTACTTC	CASSSPDSPSYEQYF
TRBV27	-	TRBJ1-1	15	-	TGTGCCAGCAGTTTCGCTGGCGAGAGAATAATTGAAGCTTTCTTT	CASSFAGERIIEAFF
TRBV30	-	TRBJ2-1	10	-	TGTGCCTGCCAGGTGGGTGAGCAGTTCTTC	CACQVGEQFF
TRBV7-9	TRBD1	TRBJ1-2	15	few	TGTGCCAGCAGCCGAGCGGACAGGGAGGCTGTTGGCTACACCTTC	CASSRADREAVGYTF
TRBV11-2	-	TRBJ2-7	15	-	TGTGCCAGCAGCTTACTGCCTAGCGCCATCTACGAGCAGTACTTC	CASSLLPSAIYEQYF
TRBV28	-	TRBJ2-5	14	-	TGTGCCAGCAGCACAACAGGGGCGGGAGTGACCCAGTACTTC	CASSTTGAGVTQYF
TRBV6-4	-	TRBJ1-1	13	-	TGTGCCAGCAGTGAGCTAGAGGGGACTGAAGCTTTCTTT	CASSELEGTEAFF
TRBV19	-	TRBJ2-3	17	-	TGTGCCAGTAGTATAGATCTGGCCATTTCTAGCACAGATACGCAGTATTTT	CASSIDLAISSTDTQYF
TRBV27	-	TRBJ1-4	15	-	TGTGCCAGCAGTTTATTTGCCCGGGCTGGTGAAAAACTGTTTTTT	CASSLFARAGEKLFF
TRBV30	TRBD2	TRBJ2-7	16	-	TGTGCCTGGAGTGTAAGGGCTAGCGGAACCTCCTACGAGCAGTACTTC	CAWSVRASGTSYEQYF
TRBV5-1	-	TRBJ1-4	16	-	TGCGCCAGCAGCCTGGGGAGTACAGGGAGAAGTGAAAAACTGTTTTTT	CASSLGSTGRSEKLFF
TRBV29-1	-	TRBJ2-5	14	-	TGCAGCGTCTGGAGTGGAATGGGTCAAGAGACCCAGTACTTC	CSVWSGMGQETQYF
TRBV29-1	-	TRBJ2-7	12	-	TGCAGCGTGAGGGACGGATACTACGAGCAGTACTTC	CSVRDGYYEQYF
TRBV5-1	-	TRBJ1-3	14	-	TGCGCCAGCACCCCGGGTCAGGCGGGAAACACCATATATTTT	CASTPGQAGNTIYF
TRBV28	-	TRBJ1-3	16	-	TGTGCCAGCAGTTTAGTGGCGCCGGGAGGTGGAAACACCATATATTTT	CASSLVAPGGGNTIYF
TRBV10-1	TRBD2	TRBJ2-1	17	-	TGCGCCAGCAGTGAGCGTGTGGGGACTACCTCAAATCGAAGGCAGTTCTTC	CASSERVGTTSNRRQFF
TRBV11-2	TRBD2	TRBJ2-1	18	-	TGTGCCAGCAGCTTGAGGACTAGCGGGGTGAGCTCCTACAATGAGCAGTTCTTC	CASSLRTSGVSSYNEQFF
TRBV5-4	TRBD2	TRBJ2-7	15	once	TGTGCCAGCAGCCTACTAGCGGTGAGCTCCTACGAGCAGTACTTC	CASSLLAVSSYEQYF
TRBV5-6	-	TRBJ1-5	15	-	TGTGCCAGCAGCTTGGCGGCAGGGAAACGTCAGCCCCAGCATTTT	CASSLAAGKRQPQHF
TRBV6-5	-	TRBJ1-5	15	-	TGTGCCAGCAGTTCAAAAGGGTATAGCAATCAGCCCCAGCATTTT	CASSSKGYSNQPQHF
TRBV5-1	TRBD1	TRBJ1-6	14	-	TGCGCCAGCAGCACCGGACAGGGGGATTCACCCCTCCACTTT	CASSTGQGDSPLHF
TRBV9	-	TRBJ1-5	16	-	TGTGCCAGCAGCGTAGGGGTATCGGGGGCTGAGCAGCCCCAGCATTTT	CASSVGVSGAEQPQHF
TRBV4-2	TRBD2	TRBJ2-3	15	-	TGTGCCAGCAGCCTCGGGAGCGGGAGTGCAGATACGCAGTATTTT	CASSLGSGSADTQYF
TRBV5-1	TRBD1	TRBJ2-2	15	-	TGCGCCAGCAGCACGGACAGGGGTGGTTCCGGGGAGCTGTTTTTT	CASSTDRGGSGELFF
TRBV5-4	TRBD2	TRBJ2-3	16	-	TGTGCCAGCAGCCCGGGGACTAGCGGGAGGATCGGGACGCAGTATTTT	CASSPGTSGRIGTQYF
TRBV4-1	TRBD1	TRBJ1-2	11	few	TGCGCCAGCCAGGGGGCAGGCGGCTACACCTTC	CASQGAGGYTF